This TCR beta chain was retrieved from a study of cytomegalovirus exposure and HLA in healthy donors. Across the study: Unique TCRs numbering about 85 million, obtained from HLA-typed donors, made up an early data release.

CDR1 and CDR2 (germline): SEHNR, FQNEAQ (reference sequence). This CDR3 is 14 amino acids long. J lost 5 bases, V lost 5 bases, and 9 bases had no gene match. This PCR relied on a set of 60 Vbeta primers and 13 Jbeta primers. TCRdb keeps only in-frame clones here, not all; method: immunoSEQ multiplex PCR. The table has 92,000 or so clones, more than 55% seen once. The clonotype originates from a woman in her 50s in good health and CMV-seropositive. Sequencing input: PBMCs. This chain connects TRBV7-9 to TRBJ2-7, with TRBD1 matching over 7 bases. The CDR3 protein is CASSTRDRGHEQYF. The CDR3 DNA sequence: TGTGCCAGCAGCACCCGGGACAGAGGTCACGAGCAGTACTTC.